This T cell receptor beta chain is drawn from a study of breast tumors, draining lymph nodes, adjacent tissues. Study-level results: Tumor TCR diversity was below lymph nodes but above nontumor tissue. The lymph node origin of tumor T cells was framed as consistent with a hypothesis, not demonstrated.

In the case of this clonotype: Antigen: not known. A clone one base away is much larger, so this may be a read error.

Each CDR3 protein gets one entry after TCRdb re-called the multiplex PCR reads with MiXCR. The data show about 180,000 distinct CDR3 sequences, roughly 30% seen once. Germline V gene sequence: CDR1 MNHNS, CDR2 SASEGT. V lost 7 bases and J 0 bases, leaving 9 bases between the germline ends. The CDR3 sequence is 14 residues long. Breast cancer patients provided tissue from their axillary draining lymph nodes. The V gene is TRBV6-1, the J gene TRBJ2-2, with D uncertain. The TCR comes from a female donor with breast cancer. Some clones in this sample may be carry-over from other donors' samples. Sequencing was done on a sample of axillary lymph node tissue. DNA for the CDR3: TGTGCCAGCATCCACAGAGCGAACACCGGGGAGCTGTTTTTT. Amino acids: CASIHRANTGELFF.